This T cell receptor (beta chain) was sequenced in a study of human T cells and chemical hapten exposure. TCRdb re-analysed the RACE reads in MiXCR, keeping a single row per CDR3 protein. The profile shows about 160,000 distinct CDR3 sequences, 28% of them singletons. General observations from the study: Positively correlated with patch test score were the counts of PT1 expanded TCRs. The presence of alopecia in the donors means their immune response may differ from healthy people's. Among expanded TCRs, significantly more large CDR3 similarity clusters formed than among controls.

Notes on this clonotype: The target antigen is unknown.

Documented time point: patch test 3, about 24 weeks after DPC sensitization. This sample's treatment: therapeutic diphenylcyclopropenone sensitization with weekly scalp DPC. Alopecia patients deemed DPC-suitable, aged 18 to 70, excluding pregnancy. This CDR3 region has 15 residues. The V gene lost 4 bases and the J gene lost 1 base, with 10 bases spanning the gap. CDR1 and CDR2 from the germline V gene are LGHNA and YSLEER. The source of this sequence is a woman aged 18-29 years with alopecia areata. Some clones in this sample may be carry-over from other donors' samples. This chain uses TRBV4-3 with TRBJ2-2; no clear D gene. The sample in question was whole blood, obtained in connection with sensitization to the hapten diphenylcyclopropenone (DPC). Here the CDR3 DNA reads TGCGCCAGCAGCCCCAAGGGCGGGAACACCGGGGAGCTGTTTTTT. Protein: CASSPKGGNTGELFF.